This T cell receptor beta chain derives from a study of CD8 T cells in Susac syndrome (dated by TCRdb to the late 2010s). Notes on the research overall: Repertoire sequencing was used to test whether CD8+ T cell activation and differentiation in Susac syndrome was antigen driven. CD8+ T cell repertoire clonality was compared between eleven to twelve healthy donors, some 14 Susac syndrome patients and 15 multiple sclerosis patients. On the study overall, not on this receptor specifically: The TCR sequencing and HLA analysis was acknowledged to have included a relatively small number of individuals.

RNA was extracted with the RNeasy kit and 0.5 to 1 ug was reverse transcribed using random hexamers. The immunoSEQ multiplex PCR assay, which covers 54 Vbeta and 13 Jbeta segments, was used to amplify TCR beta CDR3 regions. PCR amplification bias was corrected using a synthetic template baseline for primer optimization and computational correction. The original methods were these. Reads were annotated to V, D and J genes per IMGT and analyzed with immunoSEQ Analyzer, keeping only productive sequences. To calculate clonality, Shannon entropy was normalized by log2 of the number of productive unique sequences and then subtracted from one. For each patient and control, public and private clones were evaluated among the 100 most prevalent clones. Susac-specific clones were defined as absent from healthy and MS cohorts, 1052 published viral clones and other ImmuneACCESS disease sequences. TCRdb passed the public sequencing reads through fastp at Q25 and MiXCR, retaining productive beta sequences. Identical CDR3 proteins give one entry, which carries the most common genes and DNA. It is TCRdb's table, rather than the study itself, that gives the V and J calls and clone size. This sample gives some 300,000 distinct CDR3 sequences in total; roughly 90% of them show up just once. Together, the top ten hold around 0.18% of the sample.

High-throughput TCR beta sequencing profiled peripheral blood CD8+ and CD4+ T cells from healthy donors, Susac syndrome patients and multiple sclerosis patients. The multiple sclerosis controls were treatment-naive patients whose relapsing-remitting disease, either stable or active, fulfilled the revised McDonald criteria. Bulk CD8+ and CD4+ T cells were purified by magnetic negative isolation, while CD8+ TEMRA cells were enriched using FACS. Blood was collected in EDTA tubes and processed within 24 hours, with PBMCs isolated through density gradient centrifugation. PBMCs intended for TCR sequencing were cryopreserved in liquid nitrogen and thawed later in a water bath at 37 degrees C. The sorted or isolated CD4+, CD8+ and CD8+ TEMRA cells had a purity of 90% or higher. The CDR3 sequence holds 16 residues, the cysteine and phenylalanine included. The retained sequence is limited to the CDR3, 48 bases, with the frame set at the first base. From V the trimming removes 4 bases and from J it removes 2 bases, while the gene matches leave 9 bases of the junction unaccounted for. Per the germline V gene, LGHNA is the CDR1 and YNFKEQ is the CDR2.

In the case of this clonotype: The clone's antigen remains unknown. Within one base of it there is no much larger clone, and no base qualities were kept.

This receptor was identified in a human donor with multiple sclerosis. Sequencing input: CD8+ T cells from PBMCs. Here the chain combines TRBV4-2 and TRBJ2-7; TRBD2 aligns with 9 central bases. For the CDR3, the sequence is CASSRLVAGGPYEQYF. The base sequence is TGTGCCAGCAGCCGCCTGGTGGCGGGAGGGCCCTACGAGCAGTACTTC.